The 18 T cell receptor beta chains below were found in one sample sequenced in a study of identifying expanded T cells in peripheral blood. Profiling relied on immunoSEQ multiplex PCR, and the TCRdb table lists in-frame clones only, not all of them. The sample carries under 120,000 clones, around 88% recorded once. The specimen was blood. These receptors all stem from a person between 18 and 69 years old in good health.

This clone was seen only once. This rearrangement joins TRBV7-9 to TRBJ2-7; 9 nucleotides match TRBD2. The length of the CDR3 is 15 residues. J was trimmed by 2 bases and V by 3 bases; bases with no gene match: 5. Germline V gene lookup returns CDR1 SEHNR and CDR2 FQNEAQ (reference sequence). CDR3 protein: CASSLASGAPYEQYF. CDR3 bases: TGTGCCAGCAGCTTGGCTAGCGGGGCCCCCTACGAGCAGTACTTC.

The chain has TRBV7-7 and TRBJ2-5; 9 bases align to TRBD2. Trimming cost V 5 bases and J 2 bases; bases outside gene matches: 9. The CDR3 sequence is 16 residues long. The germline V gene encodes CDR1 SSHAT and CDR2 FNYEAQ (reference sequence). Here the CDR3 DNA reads TGTGCCAGCAGCATCGGCCCCCTAGCGGGGCAAGAGACCCAGTACTTC. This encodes CASSIGPLAGQETQYF. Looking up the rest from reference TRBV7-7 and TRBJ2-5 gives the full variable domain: GAGVSQSPRYKVTKRGQDVTLRCDPISSHATLYWYQQALGQGPEFLTYFNYEAQPDKSGLPSDRFSAERPEGSISTLTIQRTEQRDSAMYRCASSIGPLAGQETQYFGPGTRLLVL.

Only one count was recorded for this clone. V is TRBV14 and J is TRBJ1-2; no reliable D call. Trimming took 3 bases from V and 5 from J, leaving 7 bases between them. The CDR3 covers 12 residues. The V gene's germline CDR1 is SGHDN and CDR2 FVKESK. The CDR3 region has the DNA TGTGCCAGCAGCCAGCACTCGTATGGCTACACCTTC. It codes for CASSQHSYGYTF.

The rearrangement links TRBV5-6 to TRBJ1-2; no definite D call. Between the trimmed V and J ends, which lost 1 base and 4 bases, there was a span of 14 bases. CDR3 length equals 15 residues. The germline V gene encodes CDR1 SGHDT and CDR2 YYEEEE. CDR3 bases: TGTGCCAGCAGCTTGTCTCGGGTTGGCGGCTATGGCTACACCTTC. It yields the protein CASSLSRVGGYGYTF. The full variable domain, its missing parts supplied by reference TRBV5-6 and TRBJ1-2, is DAGVTQSPTHLIKTRGQQVTLRCSPKSGHDTVSWYQQALGQGPQFIFQYYEEEERQRGNFPDRFSGHQFPNYSSELNVNALLLGDSALYLCASSLSRVGGYGYTFGSGTRLTVV.

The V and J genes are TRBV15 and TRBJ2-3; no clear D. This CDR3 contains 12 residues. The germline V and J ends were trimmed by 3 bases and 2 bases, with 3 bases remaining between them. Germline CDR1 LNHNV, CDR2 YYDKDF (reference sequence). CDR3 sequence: CATSRNTDTQYF. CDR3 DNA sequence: TGTGCCACCAGCAGGAACACAGATACGCAGTATTTT. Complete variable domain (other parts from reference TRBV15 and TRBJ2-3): DAMVIQNPRYQVTQFGKPVTLSCSQTLNHNVMYWYQQKSSQAPKLLFHYYDKDFNNEADTPDNFQSRRPNTSFCFLDIRSPGLGDTAMYLCATSRNTDTQYFGPGTRLTVL.

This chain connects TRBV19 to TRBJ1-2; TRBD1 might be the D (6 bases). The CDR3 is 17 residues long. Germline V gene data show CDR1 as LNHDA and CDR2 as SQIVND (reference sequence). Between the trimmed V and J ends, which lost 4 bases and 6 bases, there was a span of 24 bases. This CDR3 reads CASSTKEGGRKGDGYTF. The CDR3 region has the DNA TGTGCCAGTAGTACGAAGGAGGGGGGCAGGAAAGGCGATGGCTACACCTTC.

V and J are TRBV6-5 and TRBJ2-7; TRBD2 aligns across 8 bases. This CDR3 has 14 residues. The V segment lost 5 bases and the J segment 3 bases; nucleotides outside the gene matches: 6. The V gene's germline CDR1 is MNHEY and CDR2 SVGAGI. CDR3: CASSKTSGGYEQYF. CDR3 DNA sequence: TGTGCCAGCAGTAAAACTAGCGGAGGCTACGAGCAGTACTTC.

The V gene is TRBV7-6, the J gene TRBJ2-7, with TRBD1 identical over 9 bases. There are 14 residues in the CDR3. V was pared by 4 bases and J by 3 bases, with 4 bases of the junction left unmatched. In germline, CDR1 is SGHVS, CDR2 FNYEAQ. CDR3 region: CASSSTGGDYEQYF. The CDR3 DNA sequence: TGTGCCAGCAGCTCAACAGGGGGCGACTACGAGCAGTACTTC.

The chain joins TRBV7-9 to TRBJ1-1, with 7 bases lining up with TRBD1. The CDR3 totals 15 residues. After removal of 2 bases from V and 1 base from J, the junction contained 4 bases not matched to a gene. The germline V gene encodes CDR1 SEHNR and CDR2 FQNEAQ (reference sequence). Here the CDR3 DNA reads TGTGCCAGCAGCTTACTCGGGACAGCGAACACTGAAGCTTTCTTT. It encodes CASSLLGTANTEAFF.

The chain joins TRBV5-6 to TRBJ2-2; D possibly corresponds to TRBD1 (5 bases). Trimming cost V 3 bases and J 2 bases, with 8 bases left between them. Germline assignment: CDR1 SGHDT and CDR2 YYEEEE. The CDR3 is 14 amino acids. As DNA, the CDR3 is TGTGCCAGCAGCTCTGGACACAACACCGGGGAGCTGTTTTTT. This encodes CASSSGHNTGELFF.

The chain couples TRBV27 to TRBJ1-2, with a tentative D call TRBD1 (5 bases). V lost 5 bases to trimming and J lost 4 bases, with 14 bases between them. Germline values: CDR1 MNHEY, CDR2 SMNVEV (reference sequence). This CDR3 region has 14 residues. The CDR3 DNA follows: TGTGCCAGCAGTCCCCCGAAGACAGTCTATGGCTACACCTTC. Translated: CASSPPKTVYGYTF.

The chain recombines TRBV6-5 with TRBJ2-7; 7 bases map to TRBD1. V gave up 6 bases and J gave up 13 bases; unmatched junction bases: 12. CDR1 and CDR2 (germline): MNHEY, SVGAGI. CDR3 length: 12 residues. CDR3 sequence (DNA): TGTGCCAGCAGCACCGGACAGGTACCCCATTACTTC. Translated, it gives CASSTGQVPHYF.

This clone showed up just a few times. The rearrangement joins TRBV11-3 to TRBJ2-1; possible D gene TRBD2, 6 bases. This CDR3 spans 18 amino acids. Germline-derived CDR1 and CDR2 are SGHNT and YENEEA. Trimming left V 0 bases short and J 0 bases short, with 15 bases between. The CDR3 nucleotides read TGTGCCAGCAGCTTAGATCAGGGCGGTAGCGGCTCCTACAATGAGCAGTTCTTC. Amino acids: CASSLDQGGSGSYNEQFF. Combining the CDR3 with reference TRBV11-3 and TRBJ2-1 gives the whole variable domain EAGVVQSPRYKIIEKKQPVAFWCNPISGHNTLYWYLQNLGQGPELLIRYENEEAVDDSQLPKDRFSAERLKGVDSTLKIQPAELGDSAVYLCASSLDQGGSGSYNEQFFGPGTRLTVL.

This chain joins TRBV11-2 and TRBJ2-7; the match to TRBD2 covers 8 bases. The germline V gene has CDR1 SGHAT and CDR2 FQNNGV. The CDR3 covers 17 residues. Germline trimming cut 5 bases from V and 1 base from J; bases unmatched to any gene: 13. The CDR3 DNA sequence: TGTGCCAGCAGCCACTTTCGCGGGGGGCGACAGTCCTACGAGCAGTACTTC. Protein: CASSHFRGGRQSYEQYF.

In DNA, the CDR3 is TGCGCCAGCAGACTCACCTGGCAGTACTATGGCTACACCTTC. It is translated as CASRLTWQYYGYTF. V is TRBV5-1 and J is TRBJ1-2, with D unresolved. The germline CDR1 and CDR2 sequences are SGHRS and YFSETQ. The length of the CDR3 is 14 residues. Trimming cost V 5 bases and J 3 bases, with 14 bases left between them.

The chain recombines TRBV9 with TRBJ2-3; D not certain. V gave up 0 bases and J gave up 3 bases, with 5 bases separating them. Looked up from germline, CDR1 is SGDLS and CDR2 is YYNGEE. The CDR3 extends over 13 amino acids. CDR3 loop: CASSVGRTDTQYF. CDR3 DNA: TGTGCCAGCAGCGTAGGACGGACAGATACGCAGTATTTT.

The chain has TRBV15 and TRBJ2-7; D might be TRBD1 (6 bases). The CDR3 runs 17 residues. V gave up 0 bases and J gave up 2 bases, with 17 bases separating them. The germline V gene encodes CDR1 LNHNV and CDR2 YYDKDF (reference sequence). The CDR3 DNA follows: TGTGCCACCAGCAGAGATATTGGCAGGGACACTACCTACGAGCAGTACTTC. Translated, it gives CATSRDIGRDTTYEQYF.

The CDR3: CASSHGQGARTDTQYF. CDR3 sequence (DNA): TGCGCCAGCAGCCACGGACAGGGGGCGCGCACAGATACGCAGTATTTT. The rearrangement uses TRBV4-3 and TRBJ2-3; TRBD1 matches 11 bases. The J segment lost 1 base and the V segment lost 3 bases, leaving 3 bases of the junction unmatched. This CDR3 comprises 16 residues. CDR1 and CDR2 from the germline V gene are LGHNA and YSLEER.